This T cell receptor (beta chain) derives from a study of CD8 T cells in ankylosing spondylitis (dated by TCRdb to about 2017). Background on the whole study: The study profiled T cell receptor beta repertoires in healthy donors and ankylosing spondylitis patients to find disease-linked TCR variants. The full study cohort comprised around 23 ankylosing spondylitis patients and approximately 100 healthy donors. Samples of peripheral blood were taken, and for ankylosing spondylitis patients, synovial fluid was collected as well.

Results and caveats for the whole study, not just this receptor: Blood from ankylosing spondylitis patients appeared to be characterized by a TCR beta motif made up of seven or eight highly homologous amino acid variants. According to the report, matched synovial fluid samples from ankylosing spondylitis patients were significantly enriched for the disease-linked clones. The disease-linked clones showed a CD8+ phenotype and occurred at relatively low frequencies in peripheral blood. Some motif variants were previously reported in synovial fluid and blood of reactive arthritis patients, suggesting common disease-initiation mechanisms.

TCRdb names Illumina HiSeq 2500 as the instrument used. TCR beta libraries were prepared by quantitative 5'-RACE with molecular barcodes. From the authors' description of their analysis: To identify disease-linked TCR variants, a new computational method was used, one built on a probabilistic model of VDJ rearrangement. The public reads were reprocessed in TCRdb via fastp at Q25 and MiXCR, keeping in-frame beta chains. Each entry is one CDR3 protein sequence, shown with its most common DNA and genes. The V and J calls here are based on TCRdb, not the publication. The table for this sample lists around 300,000 distinct CDR3 sequences; 11% of them were counted only once. The top ten hold roughly 9.2% of the sample. This clonotype has at least ten counts. Its antigen is not yet known. Per-nucleotide qualities are absent, and no much larger clonotype sits a single base away. Sequencing was done on a sample of blood, either unsorted or a sorted T cell fraction (not recorded which). The source is a female donor with ankylosing spondylitis or in good health (not recorded which).

The DNA is TGCGCCAGCAGCCTCACGCCGGCAGTCGAAAAACTGTTTTTT. It specifies CASSLTPAVEKLFF. The rearrangement joined TRBV5-1 to TRBJ1-4; no D segment can be confidently identified. The germline V gene encodes CDR1 SGHRS and CDR2 YFSETQ. Trimming costs V 4 bases and J 8 bases, and their ends lie 15 bases apart. The CDR3 has 14 amino acids, counting the end cysteine and phenylalanine. Left in the record is the CDR3 DNA by itself, 42 bases read in frame from the first base. The CDR3, completed at both ends by the reference TRBV5-1 and TRBJ1-4 genes, gives the full variable domain KAGVTQTPRYLIKTRGQQVTLSCSPISGHRSVSWYQQTPGQGLQFLFEYFSETQRNKGNFPGRFSGRQFSNSRSEMNVSTLELGDSALYLCASSLTPAVEKLFFGSGTQLSVL.